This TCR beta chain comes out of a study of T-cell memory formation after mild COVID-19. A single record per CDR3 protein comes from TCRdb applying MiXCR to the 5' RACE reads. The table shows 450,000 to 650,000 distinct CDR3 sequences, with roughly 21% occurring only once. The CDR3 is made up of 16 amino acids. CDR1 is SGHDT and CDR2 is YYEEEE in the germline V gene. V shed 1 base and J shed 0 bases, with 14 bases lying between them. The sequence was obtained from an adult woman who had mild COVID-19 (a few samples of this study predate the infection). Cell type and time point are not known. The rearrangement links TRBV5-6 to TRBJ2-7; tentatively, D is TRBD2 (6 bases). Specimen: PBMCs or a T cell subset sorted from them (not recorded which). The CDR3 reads CASSLWPSVSSYEQYF. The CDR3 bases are TGTGCCAGCAGCTTGTGGCCTAGCGTGAGCTCCTACGAGCAGTACTTC.